The rows below give T cell receptor beta chains drawn from one sample of a study of T-cell reconstitution after alpha-beta-depleted transplantation in children. TCRdb passed the PCR reads through MiXCR, listing each CDR3 protein once. The sample lists 610,000 or so distinct CDR3 sequences, 20% to 30% occurring once. The sequencing used PBMCs, collected before TCRalphabeta/CD19-depleted stem cell transplant. These receptors were taken from a boy younger than two with Wiskott-Aldrich syndrome, due to receive a stem cell transplant. Each CDR3 is given without its conserved first and last residue. Each record gives: clone size, V gene, J gene, CDR3 protein. Only some rows state a clone size, as once, few, many or a class for expanded clones.

abundance: few; v_gene: TRBV4-1; j_gene: TRBJ2-3; CDR3aa: ASSRGQRYTDTQY
abundance: few; v_gene: TRBV11-3; j_gene: TRBJ2-1; CDR3aa: ASSLGGFRSYNEQF
abundance: .; v_gene: TRBV6-1; j_gene: TRBJ2-3; CDR3aa: ASSRQGLVTDTQY
abundance: .; v_gene: TRBV7-6; j_gene: TRBJ1-5; CDR3aa: ASSLAPSGQPQH
abundance: .; v_gene: TRBV5-6; j_gene: TRBJ2-5; CDR3aa: ASSYVADNQETQY
abundance: .; v_gene: TRBV5-1; j_gene: TRBJ2-1; CDR3aa: ASSLFTGRSYNEQF
abundance: few; v_gene: TRBV19; j_gene: TRBJ2-3; CDR3aa: ASSIQPLAGGRIDTQY
abundance: .; v_gene: TRBV9; j_gene: TRBJ2-5; CDR3aa: ASSVGAGGETQY
abundance: .; v_gene: TRBV5-1; j_gene: TRBJ2-2; CDR3aa: ASSGVVGTVNTGELF
abundance: few; v_gene: TRBV29-1; j_gene: TRBJ2-1; CDR3aa: SVYGEGPSQF
abundance: few; v_gene: TRBV5-1; j_gene: TRBJ1-2; CDR3aa: ASSRTGPGYT
abundance: few; v_gene: TRBV19; j_gene: TRBJ2-1; CDR3aa: ASNPRGLINEQF
abundance: few; v_gene: TRBV5-1; j_gene: TRBJ2-7; CDR3aa: ASSLDTATYEQY
abundance: .; v_gene: TRBV6-1; j_gene: TRBJ1-4; CDR3aa: ASSHRGQGEKLF
abundance: few; v_gene: TRBV9; j_gene: TRBJ2-7; CDR3aa: ASSPSGFSSYEQY
abundance: few; v_gene: TRBV20-1; j_gene: TRBJ2-3; CDR3aa: SATPLAGVPDTQY
abundance: few; v_gene: TRBV2; j_gene: TRBJ2-1; CDR3aa: ASRRGQGGSEQF
abundance: few; v_gene: TRBV5-1; j_gene: TRBJ2-2; CDR3aa: ASRRGNTGELF
abundance: few; v_gene: TRBV2; j_gene: TRBJ2-5; CDR3aa: ASSEAMGYQETQY
abundance: .; v_gene: TRBV5-1; j_gene: TRBJ2-1; CDR3aa: ASTPGLAGTSSYNEQF
abundance: .; v_gene: TRBV28; j_gene: TRBJ2-7; CDR3aa: ASSPWTSGSHEQY
abundance: few; v_gene: TRBV18; j_gene: TRBJ2-3; CDR3aa: ASSPLTSGFTDTQY
abundance: .; v_gene: TRBV6-5; j_gene: TRBJ1-3; CDR3aa: ASSYDGVSGNTIY
abundance: .; v_gene: TRBV28; j_gene: TRBJ2-3; CDR3aa: ASRGQGTSGDHTDTQY
abundance: few; v_gene: TRBV5-6; j_gene: TRBJ2-5; CDR3aa: ASSSGLIKETQY
abundance: few; v_gene: TRBV20-1; j_gene: TRBJ1-4; CDR3aa: SARDRSNEKLF
abundance: .; v_gene: TRBV20-1; j_gene: TRBJ2-5; CDR3aa: SAKTTPPRGETQY
abundance: .; v_gene: TRBV5-1; j_gene: TRBJ2-1; CDR3aa: ASSFGLAEWGENNEQF
abundance: few; v_gene: TRBV7-2; j_gene: TRBJ2-7; CDR3aa: ASSLKAQGFSYEQY
abundance: once; v_gene: TRBV5-1; j_gene: TRBJ2-7; CDR3aa: ASSSDRVDEQY
abundance: .; v_gene: TRBV20-1; j_gene: TRBJ2-3; CDR3aa: SARDPSSGSTDTQY
abundance: few; v_gene: TRBV5-1; j_gene: TRBJ2-7; CDR3aa: ASSLGAPTGRSSYEQY
abundance: .; v_gene: TRBV4-2; j_gene: TRBJ1-2; CDR3aa: ATEQGAGYGYT